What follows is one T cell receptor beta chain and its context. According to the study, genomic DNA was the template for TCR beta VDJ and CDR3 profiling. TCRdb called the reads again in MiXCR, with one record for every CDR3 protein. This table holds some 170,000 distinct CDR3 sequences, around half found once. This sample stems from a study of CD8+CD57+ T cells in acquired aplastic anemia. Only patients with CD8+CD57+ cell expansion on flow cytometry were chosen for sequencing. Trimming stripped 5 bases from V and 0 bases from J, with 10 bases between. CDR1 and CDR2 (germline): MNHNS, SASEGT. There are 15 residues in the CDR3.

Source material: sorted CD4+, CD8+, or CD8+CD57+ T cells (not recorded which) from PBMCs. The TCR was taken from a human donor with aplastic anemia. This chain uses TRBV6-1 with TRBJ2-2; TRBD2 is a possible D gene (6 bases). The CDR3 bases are TGTGCCAGCAGTATAAGGGAGGCGAACACCGGGGAGCTGTTTTTT. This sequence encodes CASSIREANTGELFF.